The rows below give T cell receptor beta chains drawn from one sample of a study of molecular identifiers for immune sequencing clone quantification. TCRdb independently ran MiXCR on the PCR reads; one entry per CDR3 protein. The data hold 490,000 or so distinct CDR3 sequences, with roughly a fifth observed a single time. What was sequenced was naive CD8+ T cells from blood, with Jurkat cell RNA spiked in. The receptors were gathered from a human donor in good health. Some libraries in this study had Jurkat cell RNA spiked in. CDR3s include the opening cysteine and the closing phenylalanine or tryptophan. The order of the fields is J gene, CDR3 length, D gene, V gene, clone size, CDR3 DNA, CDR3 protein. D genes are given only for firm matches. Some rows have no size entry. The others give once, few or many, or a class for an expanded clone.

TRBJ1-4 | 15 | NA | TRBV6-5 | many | TGTGCCAGCAGTTACTCGATCCAGGGCAATGAAAAACTGTTTTTT | CASSYSIQGNEKLFF
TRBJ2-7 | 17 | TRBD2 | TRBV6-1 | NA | TGTGCCAGCAGTGAAGCCGGGGGTAGCGGGGGATACTACGAGCAGTACTTC | CASSEAGGSGGYYEQYF
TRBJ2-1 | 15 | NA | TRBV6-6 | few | TGTGCCAGCAGTATTTACGGGAGCTCCTACAATGAGCAGTTCTTC | CASSIYGSSYNEQFF
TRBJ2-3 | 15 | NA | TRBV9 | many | TGTGCCAGCAGCGTCGGGGTTAGTTTCACAGATACGCAGTATTTT | CASSVGVSFTDTQYF
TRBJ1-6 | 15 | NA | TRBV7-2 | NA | TGTGCCAGCAGCGCAGTTAGCTCCTATAATTCACCCCTCCACTTT | CASSAVSSYNSPLHF
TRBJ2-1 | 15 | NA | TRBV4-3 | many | TGCGCCAGCAGCCAAGATACGGGAGTCGGCAATGAGCAGTTCTTC | CASSQDTGVGNEQFF
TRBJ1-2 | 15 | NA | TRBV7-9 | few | TGTGCCAGCAGTAAAGCAGGACAGTCGAACTATGGCTACACCTTC | CASSKAGQSNYGYTF
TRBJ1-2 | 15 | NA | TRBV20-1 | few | TGCAGTGCTAGAGATCGCCAGGGACCTCCCTATGGCTACACCTTC | CSARDRQGPPYGYTF
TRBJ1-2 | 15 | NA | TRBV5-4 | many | TGTGCCAGCAGCAAGGACTCTATCCCCATCTATGGCTACACCTTC | CASSKDSIPIYGYTF
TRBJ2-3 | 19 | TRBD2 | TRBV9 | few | TGTGCCAGCAGCGTAGCGGGACTAGCGGGAGAATTAACCACAGATACGCAGTATTTT | CASSVAGLAGELTTDTQYF
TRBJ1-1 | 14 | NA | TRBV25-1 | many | TGTGCCAGCAGCCGGGAATGGGACTTAATTGAAGCTTTCTTT | CASSREWDLIEAFF
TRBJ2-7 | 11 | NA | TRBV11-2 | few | TGTGCCAGCAGCTTTATCCACGAGCAGTACTTC | CASSFIHEQYF
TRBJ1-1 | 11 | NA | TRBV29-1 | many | TGCAGCGCGGGGCAGGTTACTGAAGCTTTCTTT | CSAGQVTEAFF
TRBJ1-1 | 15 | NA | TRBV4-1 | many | TGCGCCAGCAGCCAAGATCCGGCGACGAACACTGAAGCTTTCTTT | CASSQDPATNTEAFF
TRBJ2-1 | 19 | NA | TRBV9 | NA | TGTGCCAGCAGCGTAGCCGGGGGTCAGGGACCCGGGTCCTACAATGAGCAGTTCTTC | CASSVAGGQGPGSYNEQFF
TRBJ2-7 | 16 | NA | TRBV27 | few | TGTGCCAGCAGTTTATCGTGGACCCAGCTCTCCTACGAGCAGTACTTC | CASSLSWTQLSYEQYF
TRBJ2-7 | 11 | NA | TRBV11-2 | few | TGTGCCAGCAGCTTAACGTTCGAGCAGTACTTC | CASSLTFEQYF
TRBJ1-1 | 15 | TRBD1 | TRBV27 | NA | TGTGCCAGCAGTCGCCTTGGGACAGGGCAGATTGAAGCTTTCTTT | CASSRLGTGQIEAFF
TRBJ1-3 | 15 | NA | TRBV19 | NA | TGTGCCAGTACTTGGACAAGCTCCTCTGGAAACACCATATATTTT | CASTWTSSSGNTIYF
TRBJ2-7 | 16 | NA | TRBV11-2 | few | TGTGCCAGCAGCCCCACAACGGGGCAAGCCTCCTACGAGCAGTATTTC | CASSPTTGQASYEQYF
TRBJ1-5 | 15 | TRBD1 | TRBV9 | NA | TGTGCCAGCAGCGCCGGGACAGGGTTGGGTCAGCCCCAGCATTTT | CASSAGTGLGQPQHF
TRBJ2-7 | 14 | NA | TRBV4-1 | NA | TGCGCCAGCAGCGCGTCTTTGGGGTCCTACGAGCAGTACTTC | CASSASLGSYEQYF
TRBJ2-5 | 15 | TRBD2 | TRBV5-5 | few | TGTGCCGGCCGCCGGGGGCTAGCGGGCCAAGAGACCCAGTACTTC | CAGRRGLAGQETQYF
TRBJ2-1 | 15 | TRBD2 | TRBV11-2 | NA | TGTGCCAGCAGCTTCACCATAGCGGGATACAATGAGCAGTTCTTC | CASSFTIAGYNEQFF
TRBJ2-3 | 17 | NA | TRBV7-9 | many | TGTGCCAGCAGCCTCACCCCATCGGGACCCTCCACAGATACGCAGTATTTT | CASSLTPSGPSTDTQYF
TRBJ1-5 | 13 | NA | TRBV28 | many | TGTGCCAGCAGTTTATCCGGGGTGGAGCCCCAGCATTTT | CASSLSGVEPQHF
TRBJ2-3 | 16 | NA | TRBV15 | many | TGTGCCACCAGCCGAGGACAGTCAGGACTCACAGATACGCAGTATTTT | CATSRGQSGLTDTQYF
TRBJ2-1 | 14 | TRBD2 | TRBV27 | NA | TGTGCCAGCAGTTTCTTGGCGGGGGGCGATGAGCAGTTCTTC | CASSFLAGGDEQFF
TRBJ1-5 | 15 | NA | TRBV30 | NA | TGTGCCTGGAGTTTCGGGGGGGCAAGCAATCAGCCCCAGCATTTT | CAWSFGGASNQPQHF
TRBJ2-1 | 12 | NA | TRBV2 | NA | TGTGCCAGCAGTGCGGGTAGCCCCGAGCAGTTCTTC | CASSAGSPEQFF
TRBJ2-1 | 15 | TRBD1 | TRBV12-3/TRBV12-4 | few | TGTGCCAGCATACCCGGGACAGGGATTCGCGGCGAGCAGTTCTTC | CASIPGTGIRGEQFF
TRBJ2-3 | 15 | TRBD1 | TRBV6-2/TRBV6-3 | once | TGTGCCAGTGGCGGGACAGGGTATGCCACAGATACGCAGTATTTT | CASGGTGYATDTQYF
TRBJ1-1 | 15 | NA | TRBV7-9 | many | TGTGCCAGCAGCTCAGGGGCGTTAATGAACACTGAAGCTTTCTTT | CASSSGALMNTEAFF
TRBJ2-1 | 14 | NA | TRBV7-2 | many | TGTGCCAGCAGCTTAGGAGAACTGGCATATGAGCAGTTCTTC | CASSLGELAYEQFF
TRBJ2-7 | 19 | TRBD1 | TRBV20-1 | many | TGCAGTGCTCGCCCCCATGCACTTAACCGGGACAGGGGCACCTTAGGGCAGTACTTC | CSARPHALNRDRGTLGQYF
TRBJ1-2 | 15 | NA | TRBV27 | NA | TGTGCCAGCAGTACAAGGTCGGGCCATATATATGGCTACACCTTC | CASSTRSGHIYGYTF
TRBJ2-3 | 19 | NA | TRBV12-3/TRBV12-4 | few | TGTGCCAGCGTAAATGGAACAGGATCGGACCCCATCGGTGGAGATACGCAGTATTTT | CASVNGTGSDPIGGDTQYF
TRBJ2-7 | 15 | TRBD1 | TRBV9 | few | TGTGCCAGCAGTGCCGAGGGGGCCCGCTCCTACGAGCAGTACTTC | CASSAEGARSYEQYF
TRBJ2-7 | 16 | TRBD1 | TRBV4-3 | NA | TGCGCCAGCAGCTCCCACGGGACAGGCTTCAGCTACGAGCAGTACTTC | CASSSHGTGFSYEQYF
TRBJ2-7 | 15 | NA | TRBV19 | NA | TGTGCCAGTAGTACCGGAGATTTTCCGGCCTACGAGCAGTACTTC | CASSTGDFPAYEQYF
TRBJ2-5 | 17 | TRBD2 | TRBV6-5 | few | TGTGCCAGCAGTTACCGCGTTCCGGGACTAGCGGAGCATACCCAGTACTTC | CASSYRVPGLAEHTQYF
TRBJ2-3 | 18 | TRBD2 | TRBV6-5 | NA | TGTGCCAGCAGATACTACGGGACTAGCCCAACCGGCACAGATACGCAGTATTTT | CASRYYGTSPTGTDTQYF
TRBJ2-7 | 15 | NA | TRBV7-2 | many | TGTGCCAGCAGCTCAAGGGACTTCGCCTCCTACGAGCAGTACTTC | CASSSRDFASYEQYF
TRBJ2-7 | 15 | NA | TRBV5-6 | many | TGTGCCAGCAGCTTGGTCGCCGGGGTCTTCTACGAGCAGTACTTC | CASSLVAGVFYEQYF
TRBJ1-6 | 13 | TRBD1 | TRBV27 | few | TGTGCCAGCACCGGGACAGGCATTTCACCCCTCCACTTT | CASTGTGISPLHF
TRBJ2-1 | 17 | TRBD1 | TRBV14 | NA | TGTGCCAGCAGCCCATGGGCCGGGGACAGGGCCTACAATGAGCAGTTCTTC | CASSPWAGDRAYNEQFF
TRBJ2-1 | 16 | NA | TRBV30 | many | TGTGCCTGGAGCCAGCGGAAGGGCAGCTCCTACAATGAGCAGTTCTTC | CAWSQRKGSSYNEQFF
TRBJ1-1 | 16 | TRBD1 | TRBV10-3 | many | TGTGCCATCAGTGAGTCACAGGGGGAAGTGAACAGTGAAGCTTTCTTT | CAISESQGEVNSEAFF
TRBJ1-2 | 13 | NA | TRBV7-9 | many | TGTGCCAGCAGCCGGGAACCTAACTATGGCTACACCTTC | CASSREPNYGYTF
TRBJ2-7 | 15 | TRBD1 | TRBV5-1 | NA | TGCGCCAGCAGCTTGGAACAGGGGGCTCTGGGGGAGCAGTACTTC | CASSLEQGALGEQYF
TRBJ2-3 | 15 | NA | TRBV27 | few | TGTGCCAGCAGTTTAGGGGGGAGCGGCCCAGATACGCAGTATTTT | CASSLGGSGPDTQYF
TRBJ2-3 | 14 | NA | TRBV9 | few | TGTGCCAGCAGCGAGGGACTTCAGATGGGTACGCAGTATTTT | CASSEGLQMGTQYF
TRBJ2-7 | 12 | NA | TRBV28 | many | TGTGCCAGCAGTTTGCTTTTCTACGAGCAGTACTTC | CASSLLFYEQYF
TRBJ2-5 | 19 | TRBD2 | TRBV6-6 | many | TGTGCCAGCAGTACTAGCGGGAACGCGTCTCCCCTGAACCAAGAGACCCAGTACTTC | CASSTSGNASPLNQETQYF
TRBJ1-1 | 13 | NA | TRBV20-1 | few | TGCAGTGCTAGAGAGCTACTGAACACTGAAGCTTTCTTT | CSARELLNTEAFF
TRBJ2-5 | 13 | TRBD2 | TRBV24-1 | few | TGTGCCACCAGTGAACTAGCGGGAGAGACCCAGTACTTC | CATSELAGETQYF
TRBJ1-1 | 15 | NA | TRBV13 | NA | TGTGCCAGCAGCTTATGGGGGGAAAGTGGAACTGAAGCTTTCTTT | CASSLWGESGTEAFF
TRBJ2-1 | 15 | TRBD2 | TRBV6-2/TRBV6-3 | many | TGTGCCAGCAGTACAGGACTAGCGGGGGACAATGAGCAGTTCTTC | CASSTGLAGDNEQFF
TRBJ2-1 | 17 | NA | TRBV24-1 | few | TGTGCCACCAGTGATTTCGTTGTTGATTCGGGAAACAATGAGCAGTTCTTC | CATSDFVVDSGNNEQFF
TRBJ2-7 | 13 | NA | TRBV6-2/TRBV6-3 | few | TGTGCCAGCAGTTACTCGAAGCCTTACGAGCAGTACTTC | CASSYSKPYEQYF